This T cell receptor beta chain was retrieved from a study of CD8 T cells in ankylosing spondylitis. Notes on the study in general: Apparently characteristic of ankylosing spondylitis blood was a TCR beta motif (about eight highly homologous variants). Peripheral blood held disease-linked clones only at relatively low frequency, and these were CD8+. Disease-associated clones were reportedly significantly overrepresented in matched ankylosing spondylitis synovial fluid.

Germline CDR1 is MNHEY and CDR2 is SVGAGI. The V and J ends lost 0 bases and 0 bases respectively, with 6 bases between them. The CDR3 covers 16 residues. Quantitative 5'-RACE with molecular barcodes produced the TCR beta libraries. TCRdb analysed the 5' RACE reads with MiXCR anew, one entry per CDR3 protein. The sample shows 200,000 or so distinct CDR3 sequences, 15% to 20% of them seen only once. At least ten counts were recorded for this clonotype. Its specificity is unknown. The TCR comes from a male donor aged 10-29 years with ankylosing spondylitis or in good health (not recorded which). Sample: blood, either unsorted or a sorted T cell fraction (not recorded which). J is TRBJ2-6 and V is TRBV6-5; no reliable D call. In nucleotides, the CDR3 is TGTGCCAGCAGTTACTCGGCTGTCTCTGGGGCCAACGTCCTGACTTTC. The encoded protein is CASSYSAVSGANVLTF.